What follows are 25 T cell receptor beta chains derived from one specimen sequenced in a study of blood T cells in healthy people across ages. Together with a sample-barcoded 5' primer, a J-beta primer mix was included in a second PCR lasting about 6 to 11 cycles. TCRdb processed the 5' RACE reads anew with MiXCR; each CDR3 protein has one entry. The sample has roughly 2 million distinct CDR3 sequences, around 50% seen once; the top ten hold less than 2.5%. Material: blood. The receptors were sampled from a woman aged 40 to 55 in good health.

The rearrangement links TRBV12-3 or TRBV12-4 to TRBJ2-1; D unclear. V was pared by 10 bases and J by 10 bases, with 17 bases between. This CDR3 is 12 amino acids long. CDR3 loop: CATRLGTKEQFF. The CDR3, as DNA: TGTGCCACCCGGTTGGGTACCAAGGAGCAGTTCTTC.

The chain carries TRBV29-1 and TRBJ1-2; possible D gene TRBD1, 5 bases. Trimming pared 4 bases from V and 8 bases from J, leaving 11 bases between. The CDR3 length is 11 residues. CDR1 and CDR2 from the germline V gene are SQVTM and ANQGSEA. The CDR3 sequence is CSVAGDGGYTF. In DNA, the CDR3 is TGCAGCGTTGCTGGGGACGGCGGCTACACCTTC.

This clonotype has only a few counts. This rearrangement joins TRBV24-1 to TRBJ2-7; possibly TRBD1 for D (6 bases). The germline CDR1 and CDR2 sequences are KGHDR and SFDVKD. This CDR3 contains 15 residues. V shed 5 bases and J shed 3 bases, with 16 bases lying between them. This CDR3 is CATSALSLDSYEQYF. Here the CDR3 DNA reads TGTGCCACCAGTGCCCTTTCCCTGGACAGCTACGAGCAGTACTTC.

This rearrangement joins TRBV29-1 to TRBJ2-4; possibly TRBD2 for D (6 bases). The length of the CDR3 is 15 residues. V was clipped by 1 base and J by 0 bases, with 10 bases between them. Germline loops: CDR1 SQVTM, CDR2 ANQGSEA. The CDR3 sequence is CSVEGEVRAKNIQYF. The CDR3, as DNA: TGCAGCGTTGAAGGGGAGGTACGAGCCAAAAACATTCAGTACTTC.

The chain carries TRBV11-2 and TRBJ2-2, with TRBD1 matching 9 bases. Germline V gene lookup returns CDR1 SGHAT and CDR2 FQNNGV. The CDR3 is made up of 14 amino acids. The V segment lost 6 bases and the J segment 5 bases; nucleotides outside the gene matches: 4. The CDR3 sequence is CASRNRGRTGELFF. DNA for the CDR3: TGTGCCAGCAGAAACAGGGGGCGTACCGGGGAGCTGTTTTTT.

This clonotype was counted ten times or more. The chain has TRBV29-1 and TRBJ2-1, with TRBD2 matching 8 bases. The CDR3 contains 15 residues. In germline, CDR1 is SQVTM, CDR2 ANQGSEA. V trimming: 0 bases; J trimming: 4 bases; junction bases outside the gene matches: 5. CDR3 nucleotide sequence: TGCAGCGTTGAAGATACGGGGGGGGCGTACAATGAGCAGTTCTTC. Protein: CSVEDTGGAYNEQFF.

This clonotype was counted many times. The V call is TRBV6-4, the J call TRBJ2-1; D may be TRBD1 (5 bases). The germline V gene has CDR1 MRHNA and CDR2 SNTAGT. V lost 8 bases and J 4 bases, leaving 9 bases between the germline ends. The CDR3 covers 12 residues. CDR3 amino acids: CASSDSYNEQFF. The CDR3 bases are TGTGCCAGCTCCGACAGTTACAATGAGCAGTTCTTC.

The rearrangement uses TRBV25-1 and TRBJ2-4, with unresolved D. The assigned J gene may be wrong: the sequence end matches TRBJ2-7 better. CDR1 is MGHDK, CDR2 SYGVNS, per germline. The CDR3 covers 17 residues. This CDR3 is CASSDSGDAVHSYEQYF. CDR3 coding DNA: TGTGCCAGCAGTGATTCCGGTGACGCGGTCCACTCCTACGAGCAGTACTTC.

The J gene is TRBJ1-1, the V gene TRBV12-3 or TRBV12-4; D uncertain. V was pared by 2 bases and J by 2 bases, with 6 bases between. The CDR3 contains 13 residues. The CDR3 reads CASSLLDNTEAFF. The CDR3 nucleotides are TGTGCCAGCAGTTTACTGGACAACACTGAAGCTTTCTTT.

The chain couples TRBV13 to TRBJ2-5; 8 bases are shared with TRBD1. Trimming removed 4 bases from V and 4 bases from J; junction bases left unmatched: 8. Germline CDR1 and CDR2: PRHDT and FYEKMQ (reference sequence). This CDR3 contains 15 residues. The CDR3 region has the DNA TGTGCCAGCAGCTCGGTGGCAGGGGGCGGAGAGACCCAGTACTTC. Translation: CASSSVAGGGETQYF.

This rearrangement joins TRBV9 to TRBJ2-7, with D uncertain. Trimming took off 0 bases at V and 0 bases at J, with 7 bases between the two ends. From germline, CDR1 is SGDLS and CDR2 YYNGEE. The CDR3 consists of 14 residues. CDR3 sequence: CASSVAVSSYEQYV. The CDR3 DNA reads TGTGCCAGCAGCGTAGCTGTATCCTCCTACGAGCAGTACGTC.

The gene calls are TRBV2 and TRBJ2-5; a weak D match, TRBD2 (6 bases). The CDR3 is made up of 14 amino acids. CDR1 SNHLY and CDR2 FYNNEI come from the germline V gene. V shed 7 bases and J shed 2 bases, with 14 bases lying between them. CDR3 DNA sequence: TGTGCCAGCATAGGAGGGCTTCCTCAAGAGACCCAGTACTTC. Translation gives CASIGGLPQETQYF.

A remark on this clonotype: A read error may be the cause here, since a much bigger clone is one base away. The chain combines TRBV11-3 with TRBJ2-1; TRBD2 might be the D (6 bases). Germline lookup yields CDR1 SGHNT and CDR2 YENEEA. V lost 2 bases and J 10 bases, leaving 18 bases between the germline ends. The CDR3 runs 15 residues. Here the CDR3 DNA reads TGTGCCAGCAGCTTACGGGGATCAGGAGGGAAGGAGCAGTTCTTC. Amino acid sequence: CASSLRGSGGKEQFF. Full variable domain (outside the CDR3, taken from reference TRBV11-3 and TRBJ2-1): EAGVVQSPRYKIIEKKQPVAFWCNPISGHNTLYWYLQNLGQGPELLIRYENEEAVDDSQLPKDRFSAERLKGVDSTLKIQPAELGDSAVYLCASSLRGSGGKEQFFGPGTRLTVL.

This clonotype was observed a few times. The chain employs TRBV12-3 or TRBV12-4 and TRBJ2-7; 10 bases agree with TRBD1. V dropped 6 bases and J dropped 5; count of bases not matched to a gene: 10. The CDR3 contains 15 residues. DNA of the CDR3: TGTGCCAGCAGACCCGGGACAGGGGTGCTTGACGAGCAGTACTTC. Amino acids: CASRPGTGVLDEQYF.

This clonotype has only a few counts. This chain joins TRBV6-1 and TRBJ2-1, with D possibly being TRBD1 (6 bases). Germline assignment: CDR1 MNHNS and CDR2 SASEGT. V was clipped by 4 bases and J by 2 bases, with 18 bases between them. The CDR3 spans 17 residues. The CDR3 nucleotides are TGTGCCAGCAGTGCCTTTCCTCCTAGGGGGACCTACAATGAGCAGTTCTTC. Protein: CASSAFPPRGTYNEQFF.

The V call is TRBV15, the J call TRBJ1-2, with D hard to call. The germline V gene has CDR1 LNHNV and CDR2 YYDKDF (reference sequence). The CDR3 runs to 15 residues. Trimming removed 6 bases from V and 1 base from J, with 15 bases in between. CDR3 residues: CATSTGIGLNYGYTF. The DNA for the CDR3 is TGTGCCACCAGTACCGGGATAGGTCTTAACTATGGCTACACCTTC.

The gene calls are TRBV6-6 and TRBJ2-7; 7 positions agree with TRBD1. The CDR3 totals 14 residues. V gave up 6 bases and J gave up 2 bases; unmatched junction bases: 7. Germline loops: CDR1 MNHNY, CDR2 SVGAGI (reference sequence). CDR3 sequence (DNA): TGTGCCAGCAGATCAGGGGGACGCCCCTACGAGCAGTACTTC. This encodes CASRSGGRPYEQYF.

This clonotype appeared a few times. The V and J genes are TRBV20-1 and TRBJ2-1; 8 bases agree with TRBD1. The CDR3 is 13 residues long. Germline V gene data show CDR1 as DFQATT and CDR2 as SNEGSKA (reference sequence). In DNA form, the CDR3 reads TGCGTGAACGACAGGGGCCTGAACAATGAGCAGTTCTTC. Its protein is CVNDRGLNNEQFF.

The rearrangement joins TRBV4-3 to TRBJ1-5; D is uncertain. Germline V lookup: CDR1 LGHNA, CDR2 YSLEER. V lost 1 base and J lost 0, with 7 bases in between. The CDR3 contains 15 residues. Here the CDR3 DNA reads TGCGCCAGCAGCCAAGTCTTCGGTAGCAATCAGCCCCAGCATTTT. It is translated as CASSQVFGSNQPQHF.

This clonotype was picked up many times. The V call is TRBV20-1, the J call TRBJ1-2; TRBD1 might be the D (6 bases). CDR1 DFQATT and CDR2 SNEGSKA come from the germline V gene (reference sequence). The CDR3 has 16 amino acids. Trimming shortened V by 2 bases and J by 4 bases, and 20 bases separated the two germline ends. CDR3 nucleotide sequence: TGCAGTGCTAGAATCCGACAGGCCTTTGGGGGCTATGGCTACACCTTC. It translates to CSARIRQAFGGYGYTF.

The chain employs TRBV20-1 and TRBJ1-4; weak D call: TRBD1 (5 bases). The CDR3 loop spans 15 amino acids. The germline V and J ends were trimmed by 0 bases and 5 bases, with 13 bases remaining between them. CDR1 DFQATT and CDR2 SNEGSKA come from the germline V gene (reference sequence). The CDR3 DNA is TGCAGTGCTAGAGATCTGCAGGGCTACAATGAAAAACTGTTTTTT. Its protein product is CSARDLQGYNEKLFF.

This clonotype was recorded many times. The chain joins TRBV3-1 to TRBJ2-7, with 11 positions matching TRBD1. The CDR3 sequence is 14 residues long. The germline V gene has CDR1 LGHDT and CDR2 YNNKEL (reference sequence). The ends lost 6 bases at V and 4 bases at J; junction bases unmatched: 5. The CDR3 sequence is CASSQDRGRYEQYF. DNA for the CDR3: TGTGCCAGCAGTCAGGACAGGGGGCGTTACGAGCAGTACTTC.

This chain connects TRBV25-1 to TRBJ1-4; D not resolved. The germline V gene has CDR1 MGHDK and CDR2 SYGVNS. The CDR3 is 14 amino acids. The V gene lost 5 bases and the J gene lost 6 bases, with 13 bases spanning the gap. The CDR3 here is CASSPPGGDEKLFF. CDR3 coding DNA: TGTGCCAGCAGTCCCCCCGGCGGGGATGAAAAACTGTTTTTT.

J is TRBJ2-5 and V is TRBV4-1, with unresolved D. CDR1 and CDR2 from the germline V gene are MGHRA and YSYEKL. The germline V and J ends were trimmed by 3 bases and 7 bases, with 9 bases remaining between them. The CDR3 is 12 amino acids. Here the CDR3 reads CASSQLLGTQYF. CDR3 nucleotide sequence: TGCGCCAGCAGCCAGCTACTCGGGACCCAGTACTTC.

Comment on this clonotype: A read error may account for a junction end that differs from germline. The chain has TRBV15 and TRBJ2-1; 8 positions agree with TRBD1. Germline CDR1 is LNHNV and CDR2 is YYDKDF (reference sequence). The CDR3 loop spans 16 amino acids. The CDR3 region has the DNA TGTGCCACCAGCGGAGACTATAGACAGGGGAAAAATGAGCAGTTCTTC. This codes for CATSGDYRQGKNEQFF.